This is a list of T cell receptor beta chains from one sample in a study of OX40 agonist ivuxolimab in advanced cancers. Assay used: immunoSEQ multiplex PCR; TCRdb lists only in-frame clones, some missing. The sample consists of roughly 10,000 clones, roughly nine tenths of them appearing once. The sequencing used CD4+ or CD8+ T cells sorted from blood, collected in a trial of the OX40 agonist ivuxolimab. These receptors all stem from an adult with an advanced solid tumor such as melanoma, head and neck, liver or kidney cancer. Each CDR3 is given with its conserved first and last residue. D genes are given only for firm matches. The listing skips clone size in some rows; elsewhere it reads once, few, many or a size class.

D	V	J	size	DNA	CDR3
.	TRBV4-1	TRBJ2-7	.	TGCGCCAGCAGCCAAGGCGTCGGTTACTACGAGCAGTACTTC	CASSQGVGYYEQYF
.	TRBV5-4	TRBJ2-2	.	TGTGCCAGCAGCTTGTTCGGGGATCGGGGGGAGCTGTTTTTT	CASSLFGDRGELFF
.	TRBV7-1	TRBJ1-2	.	TGTGCCAGCAGCGGCTACCTTGAGGGAAAGACCTATGGCTACACCTTC	CASSGYLEGKTYGYTF
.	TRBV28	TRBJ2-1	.	TGTGCCAGCAGTGGGGAATGGGAGCAGTTCTTC	CASSGEWEQFF
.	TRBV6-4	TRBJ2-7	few	TGTGCCAGCAGGGTACAGGGTAACGAGCAGTACTTC	CASRVQGNEQYF
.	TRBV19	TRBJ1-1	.	TGTGCCACCCTGGGGGATGACACTGAAGCTTTCTTT	CATLGDDTEAFF
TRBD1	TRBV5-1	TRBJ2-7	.	TGCGCCAGCAGCTCGGGACAGGGCTCGGATGAGCAGTACTTC	CASSSGQGSDEQYF
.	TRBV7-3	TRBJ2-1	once	TGTGCCAGCAGCTCCCGGGACGACCGGGATGAGCAGTTCTTC	CASSSRDDRDEQFF
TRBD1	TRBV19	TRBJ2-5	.	TGTGCCAGTCAAGACAGGGGACAGACCCAGTACTTC	CASQDRGQTQYF
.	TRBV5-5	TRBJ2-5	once	TGTGCCAGCAGCTTGGTGGTAGGGCCCAGCGAGACCCAGTACTTC	CASSLVVGPSETQYF
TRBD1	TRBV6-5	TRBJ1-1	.	TGTGCCAGCAGTGGACAGGTGGACACTGAAGCTTTCTTT	CASSGQVDTEAFF
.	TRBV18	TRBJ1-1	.	TGTGCCAGCTCACCCAACCCTCGGGGGGCGGCTGAAGCTTTCTTT	CASSPNPRGAAEAFF
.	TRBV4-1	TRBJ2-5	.	TGCGCCAGCAGGGTTGCCGTGGGGGAAGAGACCCAGTACTTC	CASRVAVGEETQYF
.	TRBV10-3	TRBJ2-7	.	TGTGCCATCAGTACCACGGAGGGGAGGATCTACGAGCAGTACTTC	CAISTTEGRIYEQYF
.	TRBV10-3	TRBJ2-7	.	TGTGCCATCACTTCGGATGGGAGCTCCTACGAGCAGTACTTC	CAITSDGSSYEQYF
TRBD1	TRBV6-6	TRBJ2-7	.	TGTGCCAGCAGTGCGACAGGGGGCATTTCCTACGAGCAGTACTTC	CASSATGGISYEQYF
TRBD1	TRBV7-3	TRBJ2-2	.	TGTGCCAGCAGCTTAGAAGAGGGACAGGCGCACCGGGGAGCTGTTTTT	CASSLEEGQAHRGAVF
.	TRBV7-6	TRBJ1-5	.	TGTGCCAGCAGCTTATTCTCCGGCAGCAATCAGCCCCAGCATTTT	CASSLFSGSNQPQHF
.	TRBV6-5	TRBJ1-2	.	TGTGCCAGCAGCCCCCTAGAGTCGAGCTACTATGGCTACACCTTC	CASSPLESSYYGYTF
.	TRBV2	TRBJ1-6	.	TGTGCCAGCAGTACCGGAGACGGGAATTCACCCCTCCACTTT	CASSTGDGNSPLHF
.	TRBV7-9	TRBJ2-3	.	TGTGCCAGCAGCTTAGGAGGGAGCGCAGATACGCAGTATTTT	CASSLGGSADTQYF
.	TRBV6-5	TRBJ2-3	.	TGTGCCAGCAGTACAGGGATCGGGGACACAGATACGCAGTATTTT	CASSTGIGDTDTQYF
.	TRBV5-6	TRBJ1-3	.	TGTGCCAGCAGCTTATGGGGCTCTGGAAACACCATATATTTT	CASSLWGSGNTIYF
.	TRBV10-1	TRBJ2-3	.	TGCGCCAGCAGTGAGTCTCAGTGGGGCTTAAATACGCAGTATTTT	CASSESQWGLNTQYF
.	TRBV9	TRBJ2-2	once	TGTGCCAGCAGCACCCCACCAGCATCCAACACCGGGGAGCTGTTTTTT	CASSTPPASNTGELFF
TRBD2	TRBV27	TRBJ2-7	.	TGTGCCAGCAGTCTCCAGACTAGCGGGGGATTCTACGAGCAGTACTTC	CASSLQTSGGFYEQYF
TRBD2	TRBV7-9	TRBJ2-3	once	TGTGCCAGCAGCTCTAGCGGGGCAGATACGCAGTATTTT	CASSSSGADTQYF
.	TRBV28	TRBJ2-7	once	TGTGCCAGCAGTTTCGGGCAGGGCGGTATGGAGCAGTACTTC	CASSFGQGGMEQYF
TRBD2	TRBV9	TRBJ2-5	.	TGTGCCAGCAGCGCGGCCAGGGGGACTAGCGGAGAGACCCAGTACTTC	CASSAARGTSGETQYF
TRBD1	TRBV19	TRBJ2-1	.	TGTGCCAGTAGTATAGAGGGGGAGACAGGGGATGAGCAGTTCTTC	CASSIEGETGDEQFF
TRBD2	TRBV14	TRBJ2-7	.	TGTGCCAGCAGCCCTTACGACAGCGGGAAGTACGAGCAGTACTTC	CASSPYDSGKYEQYF
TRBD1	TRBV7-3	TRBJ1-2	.	TGTGCCAGCAGCTCGACAGGGGCGGATGGCTACACCTTC	CASSSTGADGYTF
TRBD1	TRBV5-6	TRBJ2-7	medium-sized	TGTGCCAGCAGCGCACAGGGGCGGCAGGGCTACGAGCAGTACTTC	CASSAQGRQGYEQYF
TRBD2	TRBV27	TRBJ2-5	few	TGTGCCAGCAGTTTAACGGCTCCTAGCGGGGGCAAAGAGACCCAGTACTTC	CASSLTAPSGGKETQYF
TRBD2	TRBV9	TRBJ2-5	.	TGTGCCAGCAGCGTACAGGCGGGGGTCCTCAAGGGGGAGACCCAGTACTTC	CASSVQAGVLKGETQYF
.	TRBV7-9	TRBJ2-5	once	TGTGCCAGCAGCTTAGTTAGGGAAACAGAGACCCAGTACTTC	CASSLVRETETQYF
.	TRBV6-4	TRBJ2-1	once	TGTGCCAGCAGTGACGGGGCGGGCTACAATGAGCAGTTCTTC	CASSDGAGYNEQFF
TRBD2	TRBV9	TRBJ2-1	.	TGTGCCAGCAGCGTAGAAACTAGCGGGGGTTATGAGCAGTTCTTC	CASSVETSGGYEQFF
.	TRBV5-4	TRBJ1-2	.	TGTGCCAGCAGCTTGGAGGGCAGTGGCTACACCTTC	CASSLEGSGYTF
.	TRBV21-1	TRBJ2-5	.	TGTGCCAGCAGCAAAGCGCGGTGGGAGACCCAGTACTTC	CASSKARWETQYF
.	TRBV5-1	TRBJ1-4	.	TGCGCCAGCAGCTTGGAGGTACTCGAGGAAAAACTGTTTTTT	CASSLEVLEEKLFF
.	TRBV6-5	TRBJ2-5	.	TGTGCCAGCAGTTACGGGGAGACCCAGTACTTC	CASSYGETQYF
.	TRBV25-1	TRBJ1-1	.	TGTGCCAGCAGATCAGGGGTGAGTGAAGCTTTCTTT	CASRSGVSEAFF
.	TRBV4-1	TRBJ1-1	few	TGCGCCAGCACCTTTTATCAGCAGGGCGGGACTGAAGCTTTCTTT	CASTFYQQGGTEAFF
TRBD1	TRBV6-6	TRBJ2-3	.	TGTGCCAGCAGTTACCCGGACAGGGACGATACGCAGTATTTT	CASSYPDRDDTQYF
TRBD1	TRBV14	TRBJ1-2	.	TGTGCCAGCAGCCCCGGACAGGGGGCTTATATCTATGGCTACACCTTC	CASSPGQGAYIYGYTF
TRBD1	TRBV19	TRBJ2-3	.	TGTGCCAGTAGTCCCGGGACAGGGGCAGATACGCAGTATTTT	CASSPGTGADTQYF
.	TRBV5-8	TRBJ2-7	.	TGTGCCAGCAGTCCCGCGGGACTGAGAAACTACGAGCAGTACTTC	CASSPAGLRNYEQYF
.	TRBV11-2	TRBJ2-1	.	TGTGCCAGCAGCTTATATCAACGGCAGGGGCGGAACAATGAGCAGTTCTTC	CASSLYQRQGRNNEQFF
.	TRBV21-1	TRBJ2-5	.	.	CASHSSVAGGASEETQYF
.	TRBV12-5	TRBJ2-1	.	TGTGCTAGTGGTTTGGTAAACGAGAATGAGCAGTTCTTC	CASGLVNENEQFF
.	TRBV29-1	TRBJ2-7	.	TGCAGCGTTGATGGCGGCAACGAGCAGTACTTC	CSVDGGNEQYF
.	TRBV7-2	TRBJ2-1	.	TGTGCCAGCAGCCCACGACTAGATGAGCAGTTCTTC	CASSPRLDEQFF
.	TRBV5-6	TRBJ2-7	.	TGTGCCAGCAGCGGGTTCGGGGGCTCCTACGAGCAGTACTTC	CASSGFGGSYEQYF
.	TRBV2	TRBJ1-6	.	TGTGCCGGGTACAGAGATAATTCACCCCTCCACTTT	CAGYRDNSPLHF